Here is one T cell receptor beta chain with its context. The V gene's germline CDR1 is SGHAT and CDR2 FQNNGV. Trimming took off 1 base at V and 4 bases at J, with 11 bases between the two ends. The CDR3 has 16 residues. This specimen belongs to a study of control samples from healthy donors and cancer patients. This table comes from immunoSEQ multiplex PCR, and its TCRdb copy is limited to in-frame clones, with some not included. Here the sample spans some 120,000 clones, about 88% being singletons. V gene TRBV11-2 combines with J gene TRBJ1-6; D is unclear. The sequence derives from a man aged 50-59 years in good health. Sequencing was carried out using blood. CDR3 DNA: TGTGCCAGCAGCTTAGGGCGACGGGAATATAATTCACCCCTCCACTTT. The encoded protein is CASSLGRREYNSPLHF.